Below, 14 T cell receptor beta chains from the same sample are listed, as sequenced in a study of blood T cells in healthy people across ages. A second PCR, run for roughly 7 to 12 cycles, used a sample-barcoded 5' primer plus a J-beta primer mix. MiXCR, applied by TCRdb to the 5' RACE reads, yields one record per CDR3 protein. Of approximately 1.5 million distinct CDR3 sequences in the sample, approximately 43% were seen once. The sequencing sample was made of blood. These TCRs come from a woman younger than 35 in good health.

There are a few counts of this clonotype. V usage is TRBV20-1 and J usage is TRBJ2-5; D gene ambiguous. The germline gives CDR1 DFQATT, CDR2 SNEGSKA (reference sequence). This CDR3 spans 13 amino acids. The germline V and J ends were trimmed by 0 bases and 5 bases, with 10 bases remaining between them. CDR3 protein: CSARDSGGETQYF. The CDR3 coding sequence is TGCAGTGCTAGAGATTCTGGCGGTGAGACCCAGTACTTC.

There are a few counts of this clonotype. This sequence joins TRBV5-6 and TRBJ1-6, with 8 bases identical to TRBD1. The CDR3 spans 16 residues. V was clipped by 2 bases and J by 7 bases; unmatched bases: 8. Germline V CDR1 and CDR2: SGHDT, YYEEEE. CDR3 residues: CASSFAGQAINSPLHF. The CDR3 region has the DNA TGTGCCAGCAGCTTCGCGGGACAGGCTATAAATTCACCCCTCCACTTT. The full variable domain, with the rest looked up from reference TRBV5-6 and TRBJ1-6, is DAGVTQSPTHLIKTRGQQVTLRCSPKSGHDTVSWYQQALGQGPQFIFQYYEEEERQRGNFPDRFSGHQFPNYSSELNVNALLLGDSALYLCASSFAGQAINSPLHFGNGTRLTVT.

The genes are TRBV6-2 or TRBV6-3 and TRBJ2-7, with 9 bases that match TRBD2. This CDR3 is 14 amino acids long. From germline, CDR1 is MNHEY and CDR2 SVGEGT. V gave up 8 bases and J gave up 4 bases; unmatched junction bases: 9. The CDR3 protein is CASQSTAGGYEQYF. In DNA form, the CDR3 reads TGTGCCAGCCAGTCTACAGCGGGAGGTTACGAGCAGTACTTC.

This clonotype was counted a few times. This chain connects TRBV5-1 to TRBJ2-7; TRBD1 matches at 7 bases. Germline CDR1 and CDR2: SGHRS and YFSETQ. Unmatched junction bases numbered 5, after V lost 4 bases and J lost 1 base. This CDR3 is built from 14 residues. The chain's CDR3 is CASSPVQGSYEQYF. The CDR3 nucleotides are TGCGCCAGCAGCCCGGTACAGGGGTCCTACGAGCAGTACTTC.

The chain links TRBV7-3 to TRBJ2-3; 10 bases match TRBD2. CDR3 length: 15 amino acids. V trimming: 5 bases; J trimming: 1 base; junction bases outside the gene matches: 3. In germline, CDR1 is SGHTA, CDR2 FQGTGA. The CDR3 region has the DNA TGTGCCAGCAGCGTTAGCGGGAGGCGCACAGATACGCAGTATTTT. Translation gives CASSVSGRRTDTQYF.

The V and J genes are TRBV9 and TRBJ1-2, with 9 bases identical to TRBD1. The germline V gene has CDR1 SGDLS and CDR2 YYNGEE. V shed 3 bases and J 4 bases; nucleotides not matched to a gene: 10. This CDR3 has 16 residues. CDR3 residues: CASSGLPGQGAYGYTF. CDR3 in DNA: TGTGCCAGCAGCGGCCTTCCGGGACAGGGAGCCTATGGCTACACCTTC.

This clonotype turned up a few times. The J gene is TRBJ1-1, the V gene TRBV2; D may be TRBD1 (5 bases). Deletions cut 6 bases from V and 4 bases from J, with 12 bases between. This CDR3 is built from 13 residues. CDR1 and CDR2 from the germline V gene are SNHLY and FYNNEI. The CDR3 region has the DNA TGTGCCAGCAGAAACAGGTTGAGCACTGAAGCTTTCTTT. It encodes CASRNRLSTEAFF.

This clonotype showed up just a few times. The V and J genes are TRBV5-1 and TRBJ2-5; D uncertain. This CDR3 region has 14 residues. Germline-derived CDR1 and CDR2 are SGHRS and YFSETQ. Trimming left V 4 bases short and J 3 bases short, with 13 bases between. The CDR3, as DNA: TGCGCCAGCAGCCGAGATGGTGGGAAAGAGACCCAGTACTTC. Amino acid sequence: CASSRDGGKETQYF.

The genes are TRBV27 and TRBJ2-3; D not resolved. Germline V gene data show CDR1 as MNHEY and CDR2 as SMNVEV (reference sequence). The CDR3 runs to 14 residues. The V end lost 6 bases, the J end lost 2 bases, and 12 bases lay between the germline ends. The CDR3 is CASRIHLLTDTQYF. In DNA, the CDR3 is TGTGCCAGCAGAATCCATCTCCTCACAGATACGCAGTATTTT.

CDR3 loop: CASSTFGEQFF. In nucleotides, the CDR3 is TGTGCCAGCAGTACTTTTGGTGAGCAGTTCTTC. V usage is TRBV27 and J usage is TRBJ2-1; D is ambiguous. Trimming removed 5 bases from V and 9 bases from J, with 8 bases in between. Germline values: CDR1 MNHEY, CDR2 SMNVEV (reference sequence). CDR3 length: 11 amino acids.

This clonotype was detected once. The chain recombines TRBV25-1 with TRBJ1-4; D gene uncertain. The germline V gene has CDR1 MGHDK and CDR2 SYGVNS. Trimming stripped 6 bases from V and 11 bases from J, with 13 bases between. This CDR3 has 12 residues. The CDR3 sequence: CASRDDPKKLFF. The CDR3 DNA reads as TGTGCCAGCAGAGACGACCCGAAGAAACTGTTTTTT.

The chain links TRBV29-1 to TRBJ2-7, with 9 bases fitting TRBD1. V lost 6 bases to trimming and J lost 3 bases; unmatched junction nucleotides: 9. The CDR3 has 14 amino acids. Germline V gene data show CDR1 as SQVTM and CDR2 as ANQGSEA. CDR3 sequence (DNA): TGCAGCGTCGGTCCAAGGACAGGGGACTACGAGCAGTACTTC. This codes for CSVGPRTGDYEQYF.

V is TRBV25-1 and J is TRBJ2-2; 7 nucleotides align to TRBD1. V was pared by 1 base and J by 4 bases, with 3 bases of the junction left unmatched. This CDR3 is 15 amino acids long. CDR1 and CDR2 (germline): MGHDK, SYGVNS. The CDR3 protein is CASSEFQGVTGELFF. For the CDR3, the DNA is TGTGCCAGCAGTGAATTCCAGGGGGTCACCGGGGAGCTGTTTTTT.

J is TRBJ2-5 and V is TRBV5-1, with D unresolved. The CDR3 totals 14 residues. V was trimmed by 2 bases and J by 2 bases, leaving 10 bases between them. CDR1 is SGHRS and CDR2 is YFSETQ in the germline V gene. CDR3 sequence reads: CASSFLGMQETQYF. For the CDR3, the DNA is TGCGCCAGCAGCTTCCTGGGTATGCAAGAGACCCAGTACTTC.